The clone carrying this T cell receptor beta chain has at least ten counts. The TCR beta library used iRepertoire HTBI primers with Arm-PCR amplification of CDR3. TCRdb fed the multiplex PCR reads into MiXCR, producing one record per CDR3 protein. The sample lists hundreds of thousands of distinct CDR3 sequences; roughly 15% were seen once. The sample originates from a study of regulatory T cells in long-lasting Graves disease. Study-level background: Newly diagnosed Graves' patients had taken antithyroid drugs under 3 months.

V dropped 1 base and J dropped 0 bases, with 11 bases sitting between them. Germline-derived CDR1 and CDR2 are LGHDT and YNNKEL (reference sequence). The CDR3 is 16 residues long. Noted time point: newly diagnosed GD, antithyroid drugs for less than 3 months. TCR sequences were obtained from RNA taken from PBMCs. These data are also associated with another study on T cells in Graves' hyperthyroidism and ophthalmopathy.

The rearrangement uses TRBV3-1 and TRBJ2-3; D remains unclear. The origin of this receptor is a woman aged 30 to 39 with Graves disease. Sequenced here: peripheral blood mononuclear cells (PBMCs), sampled at new diagnosis, from a patient treated with antithyroid drugs. The CDR3 spells CASSQGASRSTDTQYF. CDR3 bases: TGTGCCAGCAGCCAAGGCGCAAGCAGAAGCACAGATACGCAGTATTTT.